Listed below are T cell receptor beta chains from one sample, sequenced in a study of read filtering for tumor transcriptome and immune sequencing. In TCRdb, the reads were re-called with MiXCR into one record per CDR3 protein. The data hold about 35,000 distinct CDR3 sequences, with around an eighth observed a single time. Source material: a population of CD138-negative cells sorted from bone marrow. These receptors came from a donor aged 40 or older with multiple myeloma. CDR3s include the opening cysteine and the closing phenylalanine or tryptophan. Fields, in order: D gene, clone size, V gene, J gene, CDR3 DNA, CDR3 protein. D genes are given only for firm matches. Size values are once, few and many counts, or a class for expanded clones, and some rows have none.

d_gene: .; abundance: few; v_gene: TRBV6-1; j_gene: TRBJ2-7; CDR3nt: TGTGCCAGCAGTAATCTGGGCGGCCTCGAGCAGTACTTC; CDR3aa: CASSNLGGLEQYF
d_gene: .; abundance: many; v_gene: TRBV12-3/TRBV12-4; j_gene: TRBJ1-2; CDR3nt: TGTGCCAGCAGTTCGGGGGGGAATGGGGGCTACACCTTC; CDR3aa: CASSSGGNGGYTF
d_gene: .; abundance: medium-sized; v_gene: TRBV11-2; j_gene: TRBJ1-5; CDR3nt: TGTGCCAGCAGCTTGTCGGCAGGGATAGGGCAGCCCCAGCATTTT; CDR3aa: CASSLSAGIGQPQHF
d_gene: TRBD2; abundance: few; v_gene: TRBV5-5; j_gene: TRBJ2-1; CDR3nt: TGTGCCAGCAGGAGCGGGACTAGCGGGCGAGAGCAGTTCTTC; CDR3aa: CASRSGTSGREQFF
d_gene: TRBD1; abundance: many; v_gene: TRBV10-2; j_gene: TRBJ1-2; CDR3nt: TGCGCCAGCAGCCTCACGGACAGGGGGTCTGGCTACACCTTC; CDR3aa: CASSLTDRGSGYTF
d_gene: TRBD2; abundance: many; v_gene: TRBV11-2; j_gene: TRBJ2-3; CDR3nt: TGTGCCAGCAGTTACTGGAGCGGGGGGGACACAGATACGCAGTATTTT; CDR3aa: CASSYWSGGDTDTQYF
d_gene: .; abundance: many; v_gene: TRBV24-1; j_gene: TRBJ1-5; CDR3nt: TGTGCCACCAGTGATTTAGGGCGGGATCAGCCCCAGCATTTT; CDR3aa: CATSDLGRDQPQHF
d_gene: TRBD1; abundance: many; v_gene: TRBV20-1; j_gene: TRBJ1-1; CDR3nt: TGCAGTGCAGACGACAGGGCCATGAACACTGAAGCTTTCTTT; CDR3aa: CSADDRAMNTEAFF
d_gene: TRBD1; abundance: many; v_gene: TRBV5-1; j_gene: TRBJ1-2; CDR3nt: TGCGCCAGCAGCTTGGAAGGGGGCGGCAGGAGTCACTATGGCTACACCTTC; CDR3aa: CASSLEGGGRSHYGYTF
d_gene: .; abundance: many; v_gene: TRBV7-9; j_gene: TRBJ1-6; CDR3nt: TGTGCCAGCAGCTCCGGTAGAGGGCTAGGAAGGGATTCACCCCTCCACTTT; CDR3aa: CASSSGRGLGRDSPLHF
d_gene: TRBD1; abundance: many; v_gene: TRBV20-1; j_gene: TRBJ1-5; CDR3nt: TGCAGTGCCCCGACAGGGATCAATCAGCCCCAGCATTTT; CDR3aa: CSAPTGINQPQHF
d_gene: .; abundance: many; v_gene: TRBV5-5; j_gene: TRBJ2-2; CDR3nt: TGTGCCAGCAGCTTTATACAGGCGAACACCGGGGAGCTGTTTTTT; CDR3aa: CASSFIQANTGELFF
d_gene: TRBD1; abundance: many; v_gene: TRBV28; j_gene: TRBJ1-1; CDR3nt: TGTGCCAGCAGTTTGACAGGGGGGAACACTGAAGCTTTCTTT; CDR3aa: CASSLTGGNTEAFF
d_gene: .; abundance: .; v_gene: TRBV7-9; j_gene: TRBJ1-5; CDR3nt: TGTGCCAGCAGTCACCCCGGGAAATTGCCCCAGCATTTT; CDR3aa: CASSHPGKLPQHF
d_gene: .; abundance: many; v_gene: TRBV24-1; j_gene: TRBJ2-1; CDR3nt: TGTGCCACCAGTGATTTGGAGCTAGGCTACAATGAGCAGTTCTTC; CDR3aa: CATSDLELGYNEQFF
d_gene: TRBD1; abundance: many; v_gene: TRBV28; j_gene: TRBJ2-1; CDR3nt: TGTGCCAGCAGTTATCTCGCCGGGACAGCTTCCTACAATGAGCAGTTCTTC; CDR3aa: CASSYLAGTASYNEQFF
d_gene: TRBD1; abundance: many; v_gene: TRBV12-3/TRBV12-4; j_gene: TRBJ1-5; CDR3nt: TGTGCCAGCAGTCGAGACAGGGGGGTGAGTGGGAGATATCAGCCCCAGCATTTT; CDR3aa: CASSRDRGVSGRYQPQHF
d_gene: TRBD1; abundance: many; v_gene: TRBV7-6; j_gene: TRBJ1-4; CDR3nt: TGTGCCAGCAGCTCACAGGGGGCTAATGAAAAACTGTTTTTT; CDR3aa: CASSSQGANEKLFF
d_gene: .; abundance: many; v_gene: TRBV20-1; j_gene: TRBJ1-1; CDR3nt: TGCAGTGCTAGGCAAGGCCACACTGAAGCTTTCTTT; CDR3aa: CSARQGHTEAFF
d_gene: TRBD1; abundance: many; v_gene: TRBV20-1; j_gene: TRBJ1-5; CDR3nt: TGCAGTGCACAACAGGGGGTGGGGAATCAGCCCCAGCATTTT; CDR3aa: CSAQQGVGNQPQHF
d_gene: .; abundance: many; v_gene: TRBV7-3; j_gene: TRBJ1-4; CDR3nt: TGTGCCAGCAGCCCCCGACAGGCCAACAATGAAAAACTGTTTTTT; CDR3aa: CASSPRQANNEKLFF
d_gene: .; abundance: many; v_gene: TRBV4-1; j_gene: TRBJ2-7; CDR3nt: TGCGCCAGCAGCCAAGATCAGGGAACCTACGAGCAGTACTTC; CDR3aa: CASSQDQGTYEQYF
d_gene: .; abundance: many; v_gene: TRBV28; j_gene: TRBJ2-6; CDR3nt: TGTGCCAGCAGTTCGGGGGACTTACCGTCCTCTGGGGCCAACGTCCTGACTTTC; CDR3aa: CASSSGDLPSSGANVLTF